Below are 11 T cell receptor beta chains sequenced from a single sample in a study of human T cells and chemical hapten exposure. Time point defined: healthy volunteer bleed at 6 weeks. The template was total RNA from unfractionated whole blood. TCRdb re-analysed the RACE reads in MiXCR, keeping a single row per CDR3 protein. The data contain some 81,000 distinct CDR3 sequences, 8.6% of them seen just once; the ten biggest clones take up around 1.7%. Input material: whole blood. The receptors originated from a female donor in good health. Some clones in this sample may be carry-over from other donors' samples.

This clonotype was picked up many times. V usage is TRBV27 and J usage is TRBJ2-3; perhaps D is TRBD1 or TRBD2 (5 bases each). CDR1 and CDR2 (germline): MNHEY, SMNVEV (reference sequence). The ends were cut back, 3 bases at V and 4 bases at J, with 14 bases in the middle. This CDR3 contains 15 residues. The CDR3 DNA reads as TGTGCCAGCAGTTTTCTGGTTAGGGGACCAGATACGCAGTATTTT. Protein product: CASSFLVRGPDTQYF.

This clonotype was found many times. This chain connects TRBV9 to TRBJ2-3; no firm D call. V was trimmed by 0 bases and J by 6 bases, leaving 11 bases between them. Germline V gene data show CDR1 as SGDLS and CDR2 as YYNGEE. The CDR3 length is 14 residues. This CDR3 is CASSVVPDGDTQYF. Here the CDR3 DNA reads TGTGCCAGCAGCGTAGTTCCCGACGGGGATACGCAGTATTTT.

This clonotype has a count of ten or more. The V gene is TRBV4-2, the J gene TRBJ1-2; the D gene is possibly TRBD1 (6 bases). The CDR3 sequence is 11 residues long. Germline V gene sequence: CDR1 LGHNA, CDR2 YNFKEQ. V shed 8 bases and J shed 5 bases, with 9 bases lying between them. The CDR3 DNA follows: TGTGCCAGCCGGACAGCTTATGGCTACACCTTC. Protein product: CASRTAYGYTF.

In this sample, this clonotype turned up many times. The chain couples TRBV2 to TRBJ1-1, with 7 bases aligning to TRBD1. Per germline, CDR1 SNHLY and CDR2 FYNNEI. V lost 6 bases and J lost 3; bases outside the gene matches: 4. This CDR3 spans 13 amino acids. CDR3 in amino acids: CASRGQVYTEAFF. The CDR3 DNA reads as TGTGCCAGCAGAGGACAGGTTTACACTGAAGCTTTCTTT.

The rearrangement joins TRBV6-6 to TRBJ1-6, with 7 bases that match TRBD1. The CDR3 contains 15 residues. Germline V gene sequence: CDR1 MNHNY, CDR2 SVGAGI (reference sequence). Germline trimming cut 5 bases from V and 4 bases from J; bases unmatched to any gene: 5. CDR3 amino acids: CASSQGDSYNSPLHF. The CDR3 DNA reads as TGTGCCAGCAGTCAAGGGGACAGTTATAATTCACCCCTCCACTTT.

This clonotype was detected only a few times. The chain uses TRBV25-1 and TRBJ1-1; D call uncertain. From germline, CDR1 is MGHDK and CDR2 SYGVNS. The CDR3 is made up of 14 amino acids. Trimming cost V 2 bases and J 10 bases, with 17 bases left between them. Here the CDR3 reads CASSETLLGIGAFF. The CDR3 DNA follows: TGTGCCAGCAGTGAAACGTTATTAGGGATAGGAGCTTTCTTT.

The chain recombines TRBV20-1 with TRBJ1-5; TRBD1 aligns across 7 bases. J was trimmed by 4 bases and V by 6 bases; bases with no gene match: 9. In germline, CDR1 is DFQATT, CDR2 SNEGSKA (reference sequence). The CDR3 loop spans 14 amino acids. The CDR3 sequence: CSASNRGPNQPQHF. The CDR3 DNA sequence: TGCAGTGCCTCCAACAGGGGTCCGAATCAGCCCCAGCATTTT.

This clonotype was recorded a few times. The chain is built from TRBV20-1 and TRBJ2-7; perhaps TRBD1 as D (6 bases). This CDR3 is 11 amino acids long. Deletions cut 7 bases from V and 6 bases from J, with 13 bases between. Germline V gene lookup returns CDR1 DFQATT and CDR2 SNEGSKA (reference sequence). The CDR3 bases are TGCAGTGGGGCAGGGGATGCCGAGCAGTACTTC. This codes for CSGAGDAEQYF.

The rearrangement uses TRBV4-1 and TRBJ1-3; no clear D. The CDR3 runs 15 residues. Looked up from germline, CDR1 is MGHRA and CDR2 is YSYEKL. V was cut by 0 bases and J by 0 bases, with 6 bases left in between. The CDR3 DNA reads as TGCGCCAGCAGCCAAGATAAGGACTCTGGAAACACCATATATTTT. Amino acid sequence: CASSQDKDSGNTIYF.

Only a few counts were recorded for this clonotype. This chain links TRBV7-9 with TRBJ2-3; D perhaps matches TRBD1 (5 bases). This CDR3 has 13 residues. The germline CDR1 and CDR2 sequences are SEHNR and FQNEAQ (reference sequence). The V gene lost 2 bases and the J gene lost 7 bases, with 10 bases spanning the gap. The CDR3 sequence: CASSLTTEYTQYF. The CDR3 DNA is TGTGCCAGCAGCTTAACGACAGAGTATACGCAGTATTTT. Supplemented by reference TRBV7-9 and TRBJ2-3, the full variable domain reads DTGVSQNPRHKITKRGQNVTFRCDPISEHNRLYWYRQTLGQGPEFLTYFQNEAQLEKSRLLSDRFSAERPKGSFSTLEIQRTEQGDSAMYLCASSLTTEYTQYFGPGTRLTVL.

V gene TRBV5-1 combines with J gene TRBJ1-1; D not certain. Trimming stripped 0 bases from V and 0 bases from J, with 12 bases between. Germline CDR1 is SGHRS and CDR2 is YFSETQ. The length of the CDR3 is 16 residues. CDR3 DNA sequence: TGCGCCAGCAGCTTGGACAGAGAACTCATGAACACTGAAGCTTTCTTT. It encodes CASSLDRELMNTEAFF.